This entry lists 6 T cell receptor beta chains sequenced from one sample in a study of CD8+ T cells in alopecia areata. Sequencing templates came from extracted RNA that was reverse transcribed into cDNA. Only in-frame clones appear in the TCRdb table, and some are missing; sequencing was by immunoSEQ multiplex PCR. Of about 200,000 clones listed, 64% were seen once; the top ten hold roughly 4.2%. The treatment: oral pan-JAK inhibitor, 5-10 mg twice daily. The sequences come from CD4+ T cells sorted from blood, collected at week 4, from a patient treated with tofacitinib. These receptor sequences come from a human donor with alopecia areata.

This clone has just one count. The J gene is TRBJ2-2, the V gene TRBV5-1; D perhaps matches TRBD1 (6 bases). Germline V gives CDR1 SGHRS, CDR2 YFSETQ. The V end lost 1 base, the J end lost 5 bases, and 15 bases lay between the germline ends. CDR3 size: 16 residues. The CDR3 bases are TGCGCCAGCAGCTTGAGTTACAGGGCGAGTACCGGGGAGCTGTTTTTT. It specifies CASSLSYRASTGELFF.

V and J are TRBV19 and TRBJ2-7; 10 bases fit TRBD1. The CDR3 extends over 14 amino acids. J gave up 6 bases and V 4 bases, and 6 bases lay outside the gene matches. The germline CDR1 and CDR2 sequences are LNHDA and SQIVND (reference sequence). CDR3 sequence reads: CASSNSGTGAEQYF. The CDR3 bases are TGTGCCAGTAGTAACTCCGGGACAGGGGCCGAGCAGTACTTC.

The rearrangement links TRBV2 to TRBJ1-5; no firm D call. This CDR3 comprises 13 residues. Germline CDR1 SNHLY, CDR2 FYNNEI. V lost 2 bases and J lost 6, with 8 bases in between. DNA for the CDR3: TGTGCCAGCAGTGAAACCCTCCTTCAGCCCCAGCATTTT. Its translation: CASSETLLQPQHF.

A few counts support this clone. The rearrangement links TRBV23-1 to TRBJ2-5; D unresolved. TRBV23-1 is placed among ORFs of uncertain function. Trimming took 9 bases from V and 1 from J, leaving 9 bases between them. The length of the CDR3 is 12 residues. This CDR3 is CARGWVQETQYF. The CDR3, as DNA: TGCGCCAGGGGGTGGGTCCAAGAGACCCAGTACTTC.

The CDR3 sequence is CASSLVTGREKLFF. DNA of the CDR3: TGTGCCAGCAGCTTAGTGACAGGGAGGGAAAAACTGTTTTTT. V gene TRBV7-2 combines with J gene TRBJ1-4, with 7 bases that match TRBD1. Germline trimming cut 1 base from V and 8 bases from J; bases unmatched to any gene: 4. The CDR3 has 14 amino acids. The germline V gene has CDR1 SGHTA and CDR2 FQGNSA.

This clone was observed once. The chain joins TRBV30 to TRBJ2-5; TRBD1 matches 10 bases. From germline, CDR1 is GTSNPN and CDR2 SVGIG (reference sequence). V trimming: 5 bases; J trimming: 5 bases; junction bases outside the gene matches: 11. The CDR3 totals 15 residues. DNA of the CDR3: TGTGCCTGGGAGGACAGGGGGAAGATGTTTGAGACCCAGTACTTC. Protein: CAWEDRGKMFETQYF.